This T cell receptor (beta chain) was observed in a study of T cell repertoires in cytomegalovirus infection. Regarding the study as a whole: Summed public TCR beta family frequency identified CMV carriers bearing the relevant HLA.

This clonotype has a count of ten or more. Its antigen is not known. Germline V gene sequence: CDR1 SGHVS, CDR2 FQNEAQ. CDR3 length: 15 amino acids. V was trimmed by 2 bases and J by 0 bases, leaving 11 bases between them. From the reads, TCRdb called clonotypes with MiXCR, one entry per CDR3 protein. This table has roughly 87,000 distinct CDR3 sequences, around 28% appearing once. V usage is TRBV7-8 and J usage is TRBJ2-7; D may be TRBD1 (5 bases). The input for sequencing was CD8+ T cells from cultured PBMCs, taken from culture after CMV antigen stimulation. The origin of this receptor is a human donor in good health (CMV status not recorded). Some clones in this sample may be carry-over from other donors' samples. The CDR3 nucleotides are TGTGCCAGCAGCTTACCAGGGTACCGCTCCTACGAGCAGTACTTC. Amino acids: CASSLPGYRSYEQYF.